This T cell receptor (beta chain) appears in the sequencing data of a study of blood T cells in healthy people across ages. Regarding the study as a whole: Fewer expanded clones and more diversity marked long-lived versus aged donors. As naive T cell percentage varied, TCR beta diversity correlated strongly with it. Nothing was known about donor CMV status, and this possibly confounded expanded clonotype changes. Those diversity estimates obtained from one million T cells were thought to be underestimates.

This clonotype has ten or more counts. The antigen is not known. Primers used in a second PCR of roughly 6 to 11 cycles were a sample-barcoded 5' primer and a J-beta primer mix. MiXCR, run by TCRdb on the 5' RACE reads, gives a single entry per CDR3 protein. The sample holds over 1,500,000 distinct CDR3 sequences, roughly 50% seen once. The sample was blood. The sequence derives from a woman in her forties in good health.

CDR3 DNA sequence: TGTGCCAGCAGCTTTAGCGGGGCGGTCAATGAGCAGTTCTTC. Its translation is CASSFSGAVNEQFF. The V gene is TRBV7-2, the J gene TRBJ2-1; 8 nucleotides match TRBD2. The junction had 4 bases not matched to a gene; V was cut back by 3 bases and J by 6 bases. The CDR3 contains 14 residues. CDR1 is SGHTA, CDR2 FQGNSA, per germline.